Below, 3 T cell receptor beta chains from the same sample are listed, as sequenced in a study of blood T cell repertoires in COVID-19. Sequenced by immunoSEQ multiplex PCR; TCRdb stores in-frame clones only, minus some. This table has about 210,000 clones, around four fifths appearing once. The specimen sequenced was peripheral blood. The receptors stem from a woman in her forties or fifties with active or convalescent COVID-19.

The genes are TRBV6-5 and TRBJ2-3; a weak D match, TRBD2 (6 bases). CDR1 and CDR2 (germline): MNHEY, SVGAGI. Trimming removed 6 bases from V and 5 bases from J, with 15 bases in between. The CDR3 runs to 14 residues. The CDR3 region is CASRSRDSIDTQYF. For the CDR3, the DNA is TGTGCCAGCAGATCCCGGGACTCAATAGATACGCAGTATTTT.

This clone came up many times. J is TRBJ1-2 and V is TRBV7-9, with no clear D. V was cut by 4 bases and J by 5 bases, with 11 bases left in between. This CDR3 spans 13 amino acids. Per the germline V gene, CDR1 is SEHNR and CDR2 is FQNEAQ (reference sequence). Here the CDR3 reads CASSWATPYGYTF. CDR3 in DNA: TGTGCCAGCAGCTGGGCCACCCCGTATGGCTACACCTTC.

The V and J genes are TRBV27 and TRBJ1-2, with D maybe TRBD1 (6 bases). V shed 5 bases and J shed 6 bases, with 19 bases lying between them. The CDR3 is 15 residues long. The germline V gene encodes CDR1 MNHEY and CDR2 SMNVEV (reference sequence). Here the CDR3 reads CASSPSNRVWHGYTF. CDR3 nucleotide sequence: TGTGCCAGCAGTCCCTCCAACAGGGTGTGGCATGGCTACACCTTC.